This T cell receptor (beta chain) appears in the sequencing data of a study of spatial heterogeneity in lung cancer. About the research overall: At a median of around 23 months after resection, follow-up PBMC samples were sequenced when available.

Findings and limits, study-wide: At resection, ubiquitous expanded tumor TCRs appeared in blood more than at follow-up.

Time point here: blood at routine non-recurrence follow-up after resection. TCRs were sequenced from unsorted whole RNA of tumor, nontumor lung or PBMC. The table lists this clonotype with a few counts. The antigen is undetermined. A unique molecular identifier was attached to every TCR cDNA molecule. In TCRdb, the 5' RACE reads were re-called with MiXCR into one record per CDR3 protein. The table has some 46,000 distinct CDR3 sequences, 12% seen once. V was cut by 2 bases and J by 7 bases, with 8 bases left in between. The CDR3 is 12 amino acids. Germline assignment: CDR1 SGHVS and CDR2 FQNEAQ. This chain uses TRBV7-8 with TRBJ1-1; D is ambiguous. This receptor was obtained from a male donor with early-stage non-small cell lung cancer. The specimen was PBMCs, collected at follow-up. In DNA, the CDR3 is TGTGCCAGCAGCTTAACAAGAGGTGAAGCTTTCTTT. Its protein is CASSLTRGEAFF.